Presented here are 19 T cell receptor beta chains from one specimen sequenced in a study of response to subunit inactivated influenza vaccine. One entry per CDR3 protein results from TCRdb running MiXCR on the RT-PCR reads. The sample includes 500,000 to 600,000 distinct CDR3 sequences, 12% to 15% seen only once; the top ten take 11%. The sequenced sample was PBMCs from blood, obtained approximately 12 days after vaccination. These receptors originate from a man aged 50-59 years who received an inactivated influenza vaccine.

V usage is TRBV19 and J usage is TRBJ2-1, with 10 nucleotides matching TRBD1. From germline, CDR1 is LNHDA and CDR2 SQIVND (reference sequence). CDR3 length: 16 amino acids. Unmatched junction bases numbered 9, after V lost 6 bases and J lost 4 bases. CDR3 DNA sequence: TGTGCCAGTAGCTTATGGGGACAGGGGATGTACAATGAGCAGTTCTTC. It specifies CASSLWGQGMYNEQFF. The whole variable domain, remainder taken from reference TRBV19 and TRBJ2-1, is DGGITQSPKYLFRKEGQNVTLSCEQNLNHDAMYWYRQDPGQGLRLIYYSQIVNDFQKGDIAEGYSVSREKKESFPLTVTSAQKNPTAFYLCASSLWGQGMYNEQFFGPGTRLTVL.

The rearrangement links TRBV6-5 to TRBJ1-2; 7 nucleotides match TRBD1. The J segment lost 6 bases and the V segment lost 0 bases, leaving 7 bases of the junction unmatched. Germline CDR1 MNHEY, CDR2 SVGAGI. There are 15 residues in the CDR3. The DNA for the CDR3 is TGTGCCAGCAGTTACTCAAGACAGGGCCGGGATGGCTACACCTTC. Translating gives CASSYSRQGRDGYTF.

The chain recombines TRBV6-2 or TRBV6-3 with TRBJ1-1, with D perhaps matching TRBD1 (5 bases). The CDR3 spans 15 residues. The V and J ends lost 2 bases and 0 bases respectively, with 10 bases between them. CDR1 is MNHEY, CDR2 SVGEGT, per germline. The CDR3 loop reads CASSYGGVMNTEAFF. CDR3 in DNA: TGTGCCAGCAGTTACGGAGGGGTGATGAACACTGAAGCTTTCTTT.

This clonotype showed up just a few times. The chain uses TRBV7-9 and TRBJ2-2; no reliable D call. V lost 10 bases and J 1 base, leaving 16 bases between the germline ends. Germline assignment: CDR1 SEHNR and CDR2 FQNEAQ (reference sequence). There are 15 residues in the CDR3. The CDR3 protein is CATPYGRRNTGELFF. The CDR3 DNA reads as TGTGCCACCCCCTATGGCAGGAGGAACACCGGGGAGCTGTTTTTT.

The chain is built from TRBV4-3 and TRBJ2-1, with TRBD1 matching 9 bases. Looked up from germline, CDR1 is LGHNA and CDR2 is YSLEER. The CDR3 loop spans 17 amino acids. J was trimmed by 2 bases and V by 3 bases; bases with no gene match: 8. The CDR3 DNA is TGCGCCAGCAGCCAGAGCCTTGGGGACAGGGCCTACAATGAGCAGTTCTTC. It is translated as CASSQSLGDRAYNEQFF.

The sample holds a few counts of this clonotype. This chain links TRBV7-9 with TRBJ2-1, with 13 positions matching TRBD2. J was trimmed by 8 bases and V by 6 bases; bases with no gene match: 7. This CDR3 has 15 residues. Germline V gene lookup returns CDR1 SEHNR and CDR2 FQNEAQ (reference sequence). The CDR3 loop is CASSRTSGRFDEQFF. As DNA, the CDR3 is TGTGCCAGCAGTCGGACTAGCGGGAGATTCGATGAGCAGTTCTTC.

V is TRBV5-6 and J is TRBJ2-2; 9 nucleotides agree with TRBD2. This CDR3 has 16 amino acids. Germline assignment: CDR1 SGHDT and CDR2 YYEEEE. V was clipped by 2 bases and J by 5 bases; unmatched bases: 7. CDR3 sequence reads: CASSFLAGWLTGELFF. DNA for the CDR3: TGTGCCAGCAGCTTCCTAGCGGGATGGTTAACCGGGGAGCTGTTTTTT.

This clonotype was picked up a small number of times. V usage is TRBV10-3 and J usage is TRBJ2-1; D might be TRBD1 (7 bases). In germline, CDR1 is ENHRY, CDR2 SYGVKD. The CDR3 covers 14 residues. The V end lost 5 bases, the J end lost 7 bases, and 15 bases lay between the germline ends. Here the CDR3 DNA reads TGTGCCATCAGTCCCAGGGGGGCCGATAATGAGCAGTTCTTC. Translating it yields CAISPRGADNEQFF.

The chain is built from TRBV12-3 or TRBV12-4 and TRBJ2-4; the match to TRBD1 covers 9 bases. The CDR3 contains 15 residues. V shed 6 bases, J shed 7 bases, and the junction held 10 bases outside the gene matches. The CDR3 region has the DNA TGTGCCAGCAGCCCGGGACAGGGTATTCGGAACATTCAGTACTTC. This encodes CASSPGQGIRNIQYF.

This clonotype has a count of ten or more. The chain uses TRBV6-1 and TRBJ2-1; D not certain. The germline V gene encodes CDR1 MNHNS and CDR2 SASEGT. This CDR3 is built from 15 residues. V was shortened by 11 bases and J by 0 bases, with 17 bases between the two germline ends. The CDR3 sequence: CAAELSRSSYNEQFF. The CDR3 region has the DNA TGTGCCGCCGAGTTGAGTCGGAGCTCCTACAATGAGCAGTTCTTC.

The CDR3: CASSVDGQTDTQYF. The CDR3 nucleotides are TGTGCCAGCAGCGTAGACGGTCAGACAGATACGCAGTATTTT. The chain uses TRBV9 and TRBJ2-3; D not certain. This CDR3 contains 14 residues. CDR1 and CDR2 from the germline V gene are SGDLS and YYNGEE. Between the trimmed V and J ends, which lost 0 bases and 3 bases, there was a span of 8 bases.

The chain has TRBV6-2 or TRBV6-3 and TRBJ2-5; D gene uncertain. In germline, CDR1 is MNHEY, CDR2 SVGEGT. CDR3 length: 15 amino acids. Trimming left V 5 bases short and J 4 bases short, with 17 bases between. CDR3: CASSQSWTGSETQYF. The CDR3 nucleotides are TGTGCCAGCAGTCAGTCATGGACCGGCTCAGAGACCCAGTACTTC.

J is TRBJ2-2 and V is TRBV12-3 or TRBV12-4; D not resolved. V lost 6 bases to trimming and J lost 7 bases, with 9 bases between them. The CDR3 length is 12 residues. CDR3 nucleotides: TGTGCCAGCAGCCCCCTGGGCGGGGAGCTGTTTTTT. Translating it yields CASSPLGGELFF.

This chain links TRBV29-1 with TRBJ2-1; 8 positions match TRBD1. In germline, CDR1 is SQVTM, CDR2 ANQGSEA. Losses at the gene ends were 4 bases for V and 9 bases for J; bases not matched to a gene: 8. The CDR3 covers 13 residues. The CDR3 spells CSVVLDRALEQFF. The CDR3 nucleotides are TGCAGCGTTGTGCTGGACAGGGCACTTGAGCAGTTCTTC.

This clonotype was seen only a few times. V is TRBV10-3 and J is TRBJ2-3, with 10 bases matching TRBD2. Germline values: CDR1 ENHRY, CDR2 SYGVKD. The J segment lost 3 bases and the V segment lost 10 bases, leaving 10 bases of the junction unmatched. The CDR3 has 15 amino acids. The CDR3: CATEASGSGTDTQYF. For the CDR3, the DNA is TGTGCCACAGAGGCTAGCGGGAGCGGGACAGATACGCAGTATTTT.

V and J are TRBV7-9 and TRBJ2-7, with a possible D match to TRBD1 (5 bases). This CDR3 is 14 amino acids long. CDR1 and CDR2 (germline): SEHNR, FQNEAQ (reference sequence). The germline V and J ends were trimmed by 1 base and 9 bases, with 16 bases remaining between them. CDR3 sequence reads: CASSLDQGSDGQYF. For the CDR3, the DNA is TGTGCCAGCAGCTTAGACCAGGGCTCTGATGGGCAGTACTTC.

At least ten counts were recorded for this clonotype. The V call is TRBV7-2, the J call TRBJ2-5; D is perhaps TRBD1 (6 bases). From germline, CDR1 is SGHTA and CDR2 FQGNSA. The CDR3 is 15 amino acids. V lost 1 base to trimming and J lost 4 bases, with 13 bases between them. The CDR3 nucleotides are TGTGCCAGCAGCTTAGATGCAGGGGTAGGAGAGACCCAGTACTTC. Translating gives CASSLDAGVGETQYF.

This clonotype was recorded at least ten times. V is TRBV14 and J is TRBJ2-1, with 13 bases aligning to TRBD2. The V and J ends lost 4 bases and 7 bases, in that order; junction bases with no gene match: 4. Germline values: CDR1 SGHDN, CDR2 FVKESK. There are 15 residues in the CDR3. Here the CDR3 reads CASSRGLAGPNEQFF. CDR3 nucleotide sequence: TGTGCCAGCAGCCGGGGACTAGCGGGGCCTAATGAGCAGTTCTTC.

V gene TRBV7-9 combines with J gene TRBJ2-1; perhaps TRBD2 as D (5 bases). The germline gives CDR1 SEHNR, CDR2 FQNEAQ (reference sequence). Trimming took off 5 bases at V and 3 bases at J, with 20 bases between the two ends. The CDR3 spans 17 residues. The DNA of the CDR3 is TGTGCCAGCAGCCTACCCCGGACTCACCTGAACTACAATGAGCAGTTCTTC. Residues: CASSLPRTHLNYNEQFF. The full variable domain, rest sourced from reference TRBV7-9 and TRBJ2-1, is DTGVSQNPRHKITKRGQNVTFRCDPISEHNRLYWYRQTLGQGPEFLTYFQNEAQLEKSRLLSDRFSAERPKGSFSTLEIQRTEQGDSAMYLCASSLPRTHLNYNEQFFGPGTRLTVL.